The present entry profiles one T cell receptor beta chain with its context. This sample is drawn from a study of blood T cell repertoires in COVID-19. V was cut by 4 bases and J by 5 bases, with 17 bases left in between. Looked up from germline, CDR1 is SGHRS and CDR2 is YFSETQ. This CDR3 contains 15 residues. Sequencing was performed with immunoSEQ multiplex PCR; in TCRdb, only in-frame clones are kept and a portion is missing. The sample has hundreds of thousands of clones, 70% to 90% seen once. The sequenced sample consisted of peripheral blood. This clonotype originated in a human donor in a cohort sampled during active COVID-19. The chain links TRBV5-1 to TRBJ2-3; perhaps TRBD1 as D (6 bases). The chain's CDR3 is CASSRKAGQLDTQYF. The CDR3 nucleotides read TGCGCCAGCAGCCGGAAAGCAGGACAGTTAGATACGCAGTATTTT. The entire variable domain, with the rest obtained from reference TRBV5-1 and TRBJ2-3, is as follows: KAGVTQTPRYLIKTRGQQVTLSCSPISGHRSVSWYQQTPGQGLQFLFEYFSETQRNKGNFPGRFSGRQFSNSRSEMNVSTLELGDSALYLCASSRKAGQLDTQYFGPGTRLTVL.